This T cell receptor (beta chain) is from a study of blood T cells in healthy people across ages (dated by TCRdb to the mid-2010s). With regard to the full study: In model experiments, roughly one uniquely barcoded TCR beta cDNA molecule per two T cells was captured by template switching. Age-related changes in TCR beta repertoire diversity were measured in the study by deep sequencing normalized with unique cDNA molecular identifiers. The donors were split into four age groups: young (average 16 years), middle-aged (over 35), aged (approximately 59) and long-lived (approximately 80). To avoid experimental bias, donors of different ages were randomly spread across the sequencing lanes. Two additional independent replicas of 1 million unique cDNA reads from the same blood draw were analyzed for two donors (one aged 18 to 29 and one aged 80 or older). Beyond this particular receptor, the publication reports: Compared with the aged group, the long-lived group had more naive CD4+ T cells, fewer expanded clones and increased TCR diversity, a pattern suggesting age selection. Observed TCR beta diversity per million T cells fell roughly linearly with age, and a significant reduction was already apparent by age around 44. Donor CMV infection status was unknown, potentially confounding age-related changes in expanded clonotypes. Estimates of total diversity based on one million sequenced T cells were considered lower bounds and underestimates. Since profiling was done on bulk unsorted PBMCs, naive and antigen-experienced compartments could not be conclusively compared. There was a strong correlation between observed TCR beta diversity and the percentage of naive T cells measured by flow cytometry.

The 35 to 40 donors, aged about 6 to 95 years, were systemically healthy Caucasian individuals from Russia. Each donor gave ten milliliters of peripheral blood, drawn into EDTA-treated Vacutainer tubes. Ficoll-Paque density-gradient centrifugation was used to isolate PBMCs, with at least 7 million obtained per sample. Total RNA was extracted from PBMCs with Trizol reagent, with at least 5 micrograms obtained per sample. Naive CD45RAhigh/CD27high T cell percentages were measured by flow cytometry on a PBMC aliquot from every donor. This clonotype was detected many times. What this receptor recognizes is not known. No much larger clone exists at a distance of one base, and base qualities are not known. Library preparation employed 5' RACE. Sequenced using an Illumina HiSeq 2500. A second about 7 to 12 cycle PCR used a sample-barcoded 5' primer and a J-beta primer mix. Each TCR beta cDNA molecule received a unique molecular identifier from a template-switch 5' adaptor carrying 12 random nucleotides. Each sample yielded at least 2.5 million CDR3-containing paired-end reads. All of the RNA was converted into first-strand cDNA using the Mint cDNA synthesis kit, with a TRBC-specific oligonucleotide serving as the primer. Following uracil-DNA glycosylase treatment, a first 18-cycle PCR with universal primers M1SS and BC2_uni_R was performed on all cDNA. The original methods were these. Normalization of each sample was performed by random selection of 1 million high-quality reads, each carrying a distinct molecular identifier. Reads sharing molecular identifiers were discarded rather than binned into consensus sequences. CDR3 identification, clonotype clustering and error correction used MiTCR with a Q25 quality threshold and the strictest error-elimination algorithm. A nonparametric unseen species model using Euler transformation provided a lower-bound estimate of total TCR beta diversity. Clones were called with MiXCR by TCRdb after fastp trimmed the public reads at Q25, and only in-frame beta chains were retained. Each entry is one CDR3 protein sequence, shown with its most common DNA and genes. TCRdb assigned the V and J calls; the authors' analysis was not used. This sample holds about a million distinct CDR3 sequences; under 50% were observed only once. The ten largest clones take up over 10% of the sample.

Material for sequencing was blood. The TCR sequence derives from a young man in good health.

This receptor has the CDR3 CSATRDAVSYEQYF. The nucleotides are TGCAGTGCTACCCGGGACGCTGTCTCCTACGAGCAGTACTTC. Here the chain combines TRBV20-1 and TRBJ2-7, with the D call perhaps TRBD1 or TRBD2, each one matching 5 bases. Taken from the germline V gene (reference sequence), the CDR1 and CDR2 loops are DFQATT and SNEGSKA. V is shortened by 4 bases, J by 0 bases, and the region joining them spans 13 bases. The CDR3 starts with the cysteine, ends with the phenylalanine, and has 14 residues. The only DNA kept is the CDR3, 42 bases in frame from the first base.